The clone carrying this T cell receptor (beta chain) has only a few counts. Its antigen remains unidentified. The source of the sample is a study of T cells in Graves' hyperthyroidism and ophthalmopathy. Using RNA transcripts as the source, TCR beta CDR3 regions were amplified. First-round RT-PCR with HTBI primers amplified the TCR CDR3 region. A single record per CDR3 protein comes from TCRdb applying MiXCR to the multiplex PCR reads. The profile shows approximately 410,000 distinct CDR3 sequences, around 13% of them singletons. Regarding the study as a whole: Blood also showed most of the thyroid clonotypes that were expanded above 0.001. Before onset, by a median of approximately 6.8 months, the model predicted ophthalmopathy.

CDR1 is SNHLY, CDR2 FYNNEI, per germline. The CDR3 extends over 15 amino acids. The V end lost 10 bases, the J end lost 1 base, and 17 bases lay between the germline ends. The V call is TRBV2, the J call TRBJ1-3, with D possibly TRBD1 on 5 matching bases. This sequence was found in a woman aged 18-29 years with Graves' hyperthyroidism. Source material: blood. Here the CDR3 reads CATSAPRASGNTIYF. The DNA of the CDR3 is TGTGCCACCTCAGCCCCCAGGGCATCTGGAAACACCATATATTTT. Variable domain in full (rest from reference TRBV2 and TRBJ1-3): EPEVTQTPSHQVTQMGQEVILRCVPISNHLYFYWYRQILGQKVEFLVSFYNNEISEKSEIFDDQFSVERPDGSNFTLKIRSTKLEDSAMYFCATSAPRASGNTIYFGEGSWLTVV.